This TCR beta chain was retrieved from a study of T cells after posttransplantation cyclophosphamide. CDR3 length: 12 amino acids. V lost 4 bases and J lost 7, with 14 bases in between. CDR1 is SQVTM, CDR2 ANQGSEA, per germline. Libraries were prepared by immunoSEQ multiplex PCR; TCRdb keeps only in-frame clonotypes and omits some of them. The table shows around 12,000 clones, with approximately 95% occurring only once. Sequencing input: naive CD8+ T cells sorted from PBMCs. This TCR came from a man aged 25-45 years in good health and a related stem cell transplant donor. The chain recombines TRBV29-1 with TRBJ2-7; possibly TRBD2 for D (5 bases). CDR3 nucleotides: TGCAGCGTTGTGACAAGAGCGGATGAGCAGTACTTC. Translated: CSVVTRADEQYF.